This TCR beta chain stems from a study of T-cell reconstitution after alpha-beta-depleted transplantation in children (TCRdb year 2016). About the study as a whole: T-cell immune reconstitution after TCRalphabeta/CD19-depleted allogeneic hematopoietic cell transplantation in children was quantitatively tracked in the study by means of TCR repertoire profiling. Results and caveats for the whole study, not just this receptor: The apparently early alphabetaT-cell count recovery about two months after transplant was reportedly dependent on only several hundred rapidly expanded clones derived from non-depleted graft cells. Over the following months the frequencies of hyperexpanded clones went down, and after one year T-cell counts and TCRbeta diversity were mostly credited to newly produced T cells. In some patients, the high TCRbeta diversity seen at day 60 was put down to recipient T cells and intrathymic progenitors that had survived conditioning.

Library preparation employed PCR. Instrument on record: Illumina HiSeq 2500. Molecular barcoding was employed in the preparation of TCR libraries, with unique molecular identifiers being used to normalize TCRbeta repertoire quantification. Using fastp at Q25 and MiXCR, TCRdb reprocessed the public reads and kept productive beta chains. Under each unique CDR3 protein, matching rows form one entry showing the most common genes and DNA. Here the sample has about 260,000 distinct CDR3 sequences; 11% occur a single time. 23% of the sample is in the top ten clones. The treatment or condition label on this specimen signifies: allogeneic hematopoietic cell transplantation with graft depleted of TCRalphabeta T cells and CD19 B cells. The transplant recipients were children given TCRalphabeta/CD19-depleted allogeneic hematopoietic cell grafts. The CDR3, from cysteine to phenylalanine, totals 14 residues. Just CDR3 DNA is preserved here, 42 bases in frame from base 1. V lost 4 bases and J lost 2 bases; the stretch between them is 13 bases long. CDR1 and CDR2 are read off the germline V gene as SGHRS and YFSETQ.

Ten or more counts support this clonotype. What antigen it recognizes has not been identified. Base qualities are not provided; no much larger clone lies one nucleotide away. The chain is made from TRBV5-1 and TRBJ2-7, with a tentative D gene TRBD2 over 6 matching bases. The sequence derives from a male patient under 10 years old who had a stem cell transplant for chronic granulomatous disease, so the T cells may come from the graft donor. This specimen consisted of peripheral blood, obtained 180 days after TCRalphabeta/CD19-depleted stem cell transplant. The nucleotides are TGCGCCAGCAGCAAAGGGAGGACCCCCTACGAGCAGTACTTC. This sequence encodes CASSKGRTPYEQYF.